The 14 T cell receptor beta chains below all came from one sample that was sequenced in a study of T cells in Graves' hyperthyroidism and ophthalmopathy. TCR beta CDR3 regions were amplified from RNA transcripts. HTBI primers were the set used in a first-round RT-PCR of the TCR CDR3. MiXCR, applied by TCRdb to the multiplex PCR reads, yields one record per CDR3 protein. This table holds over 650,000 distinct CDR3 sequences, 45% found once. What was sequenced was peripheral blood or thyroid tissue (not recorded which). The receptors derive from an adult man with Graves' disease, either hyperthyroidism or ophthalmopathy (not recorded which).

The gene calls are TRBV10-3 and TRBJ1-3; 10 nucleotides agree with TRBD1. Germline-derived CDR1 and CDR2 are ENHRY and SYGVKD. Unmatched junction bases numbered 9, after V lost 8 bases and J lost 2 bases. This CDR3 has 16 amino acids. CDR3 residues: CAIGLDRGLTGNTIYF. The DNA for the CDR3 is TGTGCCATCGGATTAGACAGGGGGCTGACTGGAAACACCATATATTTT.

This clonotype was observed a handful of times. The chain links TRBV28 to TRBJ1-5; no firm D call. The CDR3 contains 14 residues. The germline V and J ends were trimmed by 4 bases and 5 bases, with 12 bases remaining between them. Germline-derived CDR1 and CDR2 are MDHEN and SYDVKM. CDR3 sequence: CASSSQWEDQPQHF. The CDR3 DNA is TGTGCCAGCAGTTCTCAGTGGGAGGATCAGCCCCAGCATTTT.

V and J are TRBV6-5 and TRBJ1-5, with TRBD1 as a possible D gene (6 bases). This CDR3 contains 17 residues. The germline V gene has CDR1 MNHEY and CDR2 SVGAGI. Trimming pared 2 bases from V and 1 base from J, leaving 15 bases between. CDR3 loop: CASSYLLTGMSNQPQHF. The CDR3 nucleotides read TGTGCCAGCAGTTACCTCCTTACAGGGATGAGCAATCAGCCCCAGCATTTT.

This clonotype came up many times. The chain couples TRBV24-1 to TRBJ2-7; 12 bases are a match to TRBD2. This CDR3 spans 16 amino acids. CDR1 and CDR2 from the germline V gene are KGHDR and SFDVKD. V shed 4 bases, J shed 5 bases, and the junction held 8 bases outside the gene matches. This chain's CDR3 is CATSDSLAGGLHEQYF. CDR3 nucleotides: TGTGCCACCAGTGACTCTCTAGCGGGAGGGCTTCACGAGCAGTACTTC.

On this clonotype: One base away lies a much larger clone, so this may be a sequencing read error. The rearrangement uses TRBV10-3 and TRBJ1-5; TRBD1 agrees at 10 bases. The CDR3 has 16 residues. Trimming removed 8 bases from V and 5 bases from J; junction bases left unmatched: 12. The germline CDR1 and CDR2 sequences are ENHRY and SYGVKD. The chain's CDR3 is CAIGEVIGTGDQPQHF. The CDR3 DNA reads TGTGCCATCGGCGAAGTAATCGGGACAGGGGATCAGCCCCAGCATTTT.

This clonotype showed up just a few times. This chain connects TRBV7-2 to TRBJ1-5, with D maybe TRBD1 (5 bases). Trimming removed 2 bases from V and 5 bases from J, with 13 bases in between. The CDR3 consists of 15 residues. Looked up from germline, CDR1 is SGHTA and CDR2 is FQGNSA. The CDR3 DNA reads as TGTGCCAGCAGCTTATTAGGGGTGGAGGATCAGCCCCAGCATTTT. The encoded protein is CASSLLGVEDQPQHF.

This clonotype was seen many times. This chain links TRBV10-3 with TRBJ2-7; TRBD2 matches 9 bases. Germline assignment: CDR1 ENHRY and CDR2 SYGVKD. The CDR3 totals 13 residues. Losses at the gene ends were 2 bases for V and 5 bases for J; bases not matched to a gene: 1. In DNA, the CDR3 is TGTGCCATCAGTGAGGGCGGGAGGGACGAGCAGTACTTC. Its protein product is CAISEGGRDEQYF.

The chain combines TRBV7-2 with TRBJ1-1; no firm D call. V dropped 6 bases and J dropped 6 bases, with 11 bases sitting between them. The CDR3 contains 12 residues. Germline V gives CDR1 SGHTA, CDR2 FQGNSA. The CDR3 DNA reads as TGTGCCAGCAGTATCCAGTCCGCTGAAGCTTTCTTT. Translation gives CASSIQSAEAFF.

The chain joins TRBV24-1 to TRBJ2-5; D is ambiguous. The CDR3 extends over 12 amino acids. In germline, CDR1 is KGHDR, CDR2 SFDVKD. Deletions cut 11 bases from V and 14 bases from J, with 23 bases between. CDR3 in amino acids: CASSQPDATFYF. CDR3 sequence (DNA): TGTGCCAGCAGCCAACCCGACGCGACCTTTTACTTC.

The V and J genes are TRBV12-3 or TRBV12-4 and TRBJ1-2, with 9 nucleotides matching TRBD1. V was clipped by 5 bases and J by 10 bases; unmatched bases: 8. The CDR3 is 13 residues long. The CDR3 loop is CASSRLQGAAYTF. The DNA of the CDR3 is TGTGCCAGCAGTCGATTACAGGGGGCAGCCTACACCTTC.

This sequence joins TRBV11-1 and TRBJ1-3, with D unclear. V was cut by 4 bases and J by 3 bases, with 13 bases left in between. This CDR3 is built from 15 residues. The germline V gene has CDR1 SGHAT and CDR2 FQDESV (reference sequence). Written as DNA, the CDR3 is TGTGCCAGCAGCTCAACCTCGGGCTTTGGAAACACCATATATTTT. It is translated as CASSSTSGFGNTIYF.

The chain recombines TRBV11-2 with TRBJ1-2; 7 nucleotides align to TRBD1. The CDR3 extends over 17 amino acids. V lost 4 bases and J lost 4; bases outside the gene matches: 15. CDR1 and CDR2 from the germline V gene are SGHAT and FQNNGV. CDR3 sequence: CASSSEVARDSVYGYTF. The CDR3 nucleotides are TGTGCCAGCAGCTCCGAAGTGGCCCGGGACAGCGTCTATGGCTACACCTTC.

The V and J genes are TRBV7-8 and TRBJ2-5, with D possibly matching TRBD2 (5 bases). Trimming left V 9 bases short and J 9 bases short, with 29 bases between. Germline V gene data show CDR1 as SGHVS and CDR2 as FQNEAQ. The CDR3 consists of 16 residues. CDR3 DNA: TGTGCCAGTCGCCACCGCCGGGGTCCAAGCAATCAGCCCCAGTACTTC. Translation gives CASRHRRGPSNQPQYF.

This clonotype has only one observation. Sequence at one end of the junction differs from germline and may be a read error. V and J are TRBV7-8 and TRBJ2-6; TRBD2 might be the D (6 bases). Germline values: CDR1 SGHVS, CDR2 FQNEAQ. There are 14 residues in the CDR3. CDR3 DNA: TGTGCCAGCGGGAGGCGCTCTGGGGCCGACGTCCTGACTTTC. Its translation: CASGRRSGADVLTF.